The next 27 T cell receptor beta chains were all read from a single sample in a study of blood T cell repertoires in COVID-19. Clones were read by immunoSEQ multiplex PCR, and TCRdb kept only the in-frame ones, dropping some. Among about 340,000 clones listed, about 86% were seen once. Specimen: PBMCs or T cells enriched from blood (not recorded which). All receptors come from a woman in her 40s with acute COVID-19.

CDR3 sequence (DNA): TGCAGCGTTGAATTACAGATGGCGAACACTGAAGCTTTCTTT. This gives the protein CSVELQMANTEAFF. J is TRBJ1-1 and V is TRBV29-1, with D unresolved. The germline V gene has CDR1 SQVTM and CDR2 ANQGSEA. This CDR3 comprises 14 residues. V was cut by 2 bases and J by 1 base, with 11 bases left in between. Looking up the rest from reference TRBV29-1 and TRBJ1-1 gives the full variable domain: SAVISQKPSRDICQRGTSLTIQCQVDSQVTMMFWYRQQPGQSLTLIATANQGSEATYESGFVIDKFPISRPNLTFSTLTVSNMSPEDSSIYLCSVELQMANTEAFFGQGTRLTVV.

The chain is built from TRBV5-1 and TRBJ1-1; 9 nucleotides align to TRBD1. With V trimmed by 4 bases and J by 5 bases, 6 bases remained unmatched. The CDR3 consists of 14 residues. The germline CDR1 and CDR2 sequences are SGHRS and YFSETQ. As DNA, the CDR3 is TGCGCCAGCAGCGCCGGGACAGGGAAGACTGAAGCTTTCTTT. Its protein product is CASSAGTGKTEAFF.

This sequence joins TRBV3-1 (or the pseudogene TRBV3-2) and TRBJ1-1; 7 nucleotides match TRBD1. The V gene's germline CDR1 is LGHDT and CDR2 YNNKEL (reference sequence). V lost 3 bases to trimming and J lost 10 bases; unmatched junction nucleotides: 8. This CDR3 is 13 amino acids long. The CDR3 reads CASSHDRDSRAFF. The CDR3 DNA reads as TGTGCCAGCAGCCACGACAGGGACAGTCGAGCTTTCTTT.

V is TRBV4-3 and J is TRBJ2-3, with TRBD2 matching over 10 bases. Germline V lookup: CDR1 LGHNA, CDR2 YSLEER. The CDR3 has 15 residues. V dropped 4 bases and J dropped 3; count of bases not matched to a gene: 4. The CDR3 here is CASSLGLADTDTQYF. The CDR3 nucleotides are TGCGCCAGCAGCCTCGGACTAGCGGATACAGATACGCAGTATTTT.

The chain is built from TRBV5-8 and TRBJ1-2; possible D gene TRBD1, 5 bases. This CDR3 is built from 15 residues. Trimming pared 0 bases from V and 4 bases from J, leaving 13 bases between. Germline V gene lookup returns CDR1 SGHTS and CDR2 YDEGEE. The CDR3 is CASSLGSQGGYGYTF. The CDR3, as DNA: TGTGCCAGCAGCTTGGGCAGTCAGGGAGGCTATGGCTACACCTTC.

This chain uses TRBV7-2 with TRBJ2-3; 8 bases fit TRBD2. The CDR3 is 16 residues long. Germline values: CDR1 SGHTA, CDR2 FQGNSA. V shed 4 bases, J shed 1 base, and the junction held 7 bases outside the gene matches. CDR3 region: CASSSPGGGRTDTQYF. The DNA of the CDR3 is TGTGCCAGCAGCTCCCCGGGCGGGGGGCGCACAGATACGCAGTATTTT.

The rearrangement uses TRBV13 and TRBJ1-1; no firm D call. CDR1 PRHDT and CDR2 FYEKMQ come from the germline V gene (reference sequence). Deletions cut 2 bases from V and 4 bases from J, with 35 bases between. CDR3 length: 22 amino acids. The CDR3 sequence is CASSLLGLGLTPNTMRGTEAFF. The CDR3 DNA is TGTGCCAGCAGCTTATTGGGCTTAGGCTTAACTCCAAATACGATGCGGGGCACTGAAGCTTTCTTT.

The DNA for the CDR3 is TGTGCCAGCAGCTCCCCGGGACAGCCTTACGAGCAGTACTTC. This encodes CASSSPGQPYEQYF. J is TRBJ2-7 and V is TRBV5-4, with 7 bases lining up with TRBD1. From germline, CDR1 is SGHNT and CDR2 YYREEE (reference sequence). The CDR3 runs 14 residues. V was pared by 3 bases and J by 4 bases, with 7 bases of the junction left unmatched.

V and J are TRBV19 and TRBJ1-3, with TRBD1 identical over 8 bases. The CDR3 has 14 amino acids. V shed 10 bases, J shed 2 bases, and the junction held 7 bases outside the gene matches. Per germline, CDR1 LNHDA and CDR2 SQIVND (reference sequence). Written as DNA, the CDR3 is TGTGCCACCAAGCTCAGGGGGCCTGGAAACACCATATATTTT. This encodes CATKLRGPGNTIYF.

A single count supports this clone. The CDR3 DNA reads as TGTGCCAGCAGTTTAATGGCTGCAACTAATGAAAAACTGTTTTTT. Residues: CASSLMAATNEKLFF. This chain connects TRBV27 to TRBJ1-4; D remains ambiguous. The CDR3 runs to 15 residues. V was clipped by 2 bases and J by 0 bases, with 7 bases between them. Germline V gene data show CDR1 as MNHEY and CDR2 as SMNVEV (reference sequence).

The rearrangement links TRBV4-1 to TRBJ2-2; D uncertain. The CDR3 spans 17 residues. Germline V gene sequence: CDR1 MGHRA, CDR2 YSYEKL. V was clipped by 1 base and J by 2 bases, with 14 bases between them. As DNA, the CDR3 is TGCGCCAGCAGCCAAGGGTCTGTTCCCTACAACACCGGGGAGCTGTTTTTT. This translates into CASSQGSVPYNTGELFF.

This sequence joins TRBV12-3 or TRBV12-4 and TRBJ1-1; TRBD1 agrees at 8 bases. With 6 bases clipped from V and 1 base from J, the junction kept 1 base outside the gene matches. This CDR3 region has 13 residues. The CDR3 nucleotides read TGTGCCAGCAGAACAGGGGGGAACACTGAAGCTTTCTTT. Its translation: CASRTGGNTEAFF.

The genes are TRBV29-1 and TRBJ1-4; TRBD1 matches 7 bases. After removal of 6 bases from V and 7 bases from J, the junction contained 8 bases not matched to a gene. This CDR3 comprises 13 residues. Germline V CDR1 and CDR2: SQVTM, ANQGSEA. The CDR3 region is CSVGTTGIEKLFF. The CDR3 bases are TGCAGCGTGGGGACGACAGGGATTGAAAAACTGTTTTTT.

CDR3 coding DNA: TGTGCCAGCACCCTTTCCCGCTCCTATAATTCACCCCTCCACTTT. As protein: CASTLSRSYNSPLHF. This chain links TRBV11-2 with TRBJ1-6; D is unclear. The CDR3 has 15 amino acids. V was clipped by 7 bases and J by 0 bases, with 10 bases between them. The germline CDR1 and CDR2 sequences are SGHAT and FQNNGV.

This clone came up once. CDR3 loop: CASSYWQGRPGELFF. The CDR3 DNA is TGTGCCAGCAGTTACTGGCAGGGTCGCCCCGGGGAGCTGTTTTTT. The chain carries TRBV6-5 and TRBJ2-2, with D perhaps TRBD1 (5 bases). The CDR3 loop spans 15 amino acids. From germline, CDR1 is MNHEY and CDR2 SVGAGI. Trimming left V 1 base short and J 6 bases short, with 12 bases between.

V usage is TRBV7-8 and J usage is TRBJ1-2; D perhaps matches TRBD1 (6 bases). V was clipped by 4 bases and J by 0 bases, with 12 bases between them. The germline V gene has CDR1 SGHVS and CDR2 FQNEAQ. The CDR3 length is 15 residues. The CDR3 spells CASSSKDRANYGYTF. For the CDR3, the DNA is TGTGCCAGCAGCTCAAAGGACAGAGCTAACTATGGCTACACCTTC.

The J gene is TRBJ1-1, the V gene TRBV7-3, with D possibly TRBD1 on 5 matching bases. In germline, CDR1 is SGHTA, CDR2 FQGTGA. V was pared by 2 bases and J by 11 bases, with 15 bases between. The CDR3 has 13 amino acids. The CDR3 region has the DNA TGTGCCAGCAGCTTACACGGCCAGGGCGAGGCTTTCTTT. Its translation is CASSLHGQGEAFF.

The V gene is TRBV6-2 or TRBV6-3, the J gene TRBJ2-3; 12 bases line up with TRBD2. The V gene's germline CDR1 is MNHEY and CDR2 SVGEGT. The V and J ends lost 5 bases and 5 bases, in that order; junction bases with no gene match: 8. The CDR3 is 16 amino acids. The CDR3 nucleotides are TGTGCCAGCAGTCCACGACTAGCGGGGGTGGAAGATACGCAGTATTTT. Encoded protein: CASSPRLAGVEDTQYF.

J is TRBJ2-2 and V is TRBV7-3; no clear D. The germline V gene has CDR1 SGHTA and CDR2 FQGTGA. The CDR3 loop spans 21 amino acids. V was cut by 1 base and J by 0 bases, with 24 bases left in between. This CDR3 reads CASSLIFTTLETASNTGELFF. As DNA, the CDR3 is TGTGCCAGCAGCTTAATTTTCACGACCTTAGAAACAGCTTCGAACACCGGGGAGCTGTTTTTT. The full variable domain, in which reference TRBV7-3 and TRBJ2-2 provide the parts outside the CDR3, is GAGVSQTPSNKVTEKGKYVELRCDPISGHTALYWYRQSLGQGPEFLIYFQGTGAADDSGLPNDRFFAVRPEGSVSTLKIQRTERGDSAVYLCASSLIFTTLETASNTGELFFGEGSRLTVL.

The chain has TRBV6-2 or TRBV6-3 and TRBJ1-1, with a possible D match to TRBD1 (6 bases). Germline-derived CDR1 and CDR2 are MNHEY and SVGEGT. V lost 6 bases, J lost 1 base, and 18 bases lay in between. This CDR3 spans 16 amino acids. The CDR3 coding sequence is TGTGCCAGCAGCCCACAGGGCTTGCAGGGGAACACTGAAGCTTTCTTT. Translation: CASSPQGLQGNTEAFF.

This chain connects TRBV20-1 to TRBJ1-2; TRBD1 aligns across 9 bases. This CDR3 spans 14 amino acids. Germline trimming cut 3 bases from V and 1 base from J; bases unmatched to any gene: 3. Germline values: CDR1 DFQATT, CDR2 SNEGSKA (reference sequence). The CDR3 protein is CSASGTGHNYGYTF. The CDR3 DNA reads as TGCAGTGCTAGTGGGACAGGGCATAACTATGGCTACACCTTC.

This sequence joins TRBV7-6 and TRBJ2-5, with D hard to call. Germline CDR1 reads SGHVS; CDR2 reads FNYEAQ. The V end lost 4 bases, the J end lost 4 bases, and 13 bases lay between the germline ends. CDR3 length: 14 residues. The chain's CDR3 is CASSSALAAETQYF. CDR3 coding DNA: TGTGCCAGCAGCTCAGCGCTGGCTGCAGAGACCCAGTACTTC.

This rearrangement joins TRBV20-1 to TRBJ2-1; 11 bases match TRBD2. V trimming: 3 bases; J trimming: 3 bases; junction bases outside the gene matches: 19. The CDR3 contains 20 residues. Germline V gene lookup returns CDR1 DFQATT and CDR2 SNEGSKA (reference sequence). CDR3 protein: CSASSPLFRTSGRLYNEQFF. CDR3 DNA: TGCAGTGCTAGTAGCCCCCTTTTCAGGACTAGCGGGCGCCTCTACAATGAGCAGTTCTTC.

The rearrangement links TRBV2 to TRBJ2-7, with 7 bases aligning to TRBD1. V gave up 5 bases and J gave up 4 bases; unmatched junction bases: 8. Germline CDR1 is SNHLY and CDR2 is FYNNEI. CDR3 length: 14 residues. The DNA of the CDR3 is TGTGCCAGCAGTCGGGACAGAAAGTCTTACGAGCAGTACTTC. Translating gives CASSRDRKSYEQYF.

This chain joins TRBV4-2 and TRBJ1-1; 7 nucleotides agree with TRBD1. From germline, CDR1 is LGHNA and CDR2 YNFKEQ. The length of the CDR3 is 16 residues. J lost 4 bases, V lost 0 bases, and 8 bases had no gene match. CDR3: CASSQDPQGGGTEAFF. Here the CDR3 DNA reads TGTGCCAGCAGCCAAGATCCGCAGGGGGGTGGCACTGAAGCTTTCTTT.

The chain couples TRBV5-1 to TRBJ2-5; perhaps TRBD2 as D (5 bases). CDR1 and CDR2 from the germline V gene are SGHRS and YFSETQ. The CDR3 loop spans 15 amino acids. V was cut by 2 bases and J by 2 bases, with 13 bases left in between. The CDR3 nucleotides are TGCGCCAGCAGCTTAGGACTTGAGGCACAAGAGACCCAGTACTTC. Translation gives CASSLGLEAQETQYF. Full variable domain (rest looked up from reference TRBV5-1 and TRBJ2-5): KAGVTQTPRYLIKTRGQQVTLSCSPISGHRSVSWYQQTPGQGLQFLFEYFSETQRNKGNFPGRFSGRQFSNSRSEMNVSTLELGDSALYLCASSLGLEAQETQYFGPGTRLLVL.

The gene calls are TRBV29-1 and TRBJ2-1, with D perhaps matching TRBD1 (5 bases). This CDR3 is 11 amino acids long. Germline CDR1 is SQVTM and CDR2 is ANQGSEA. Trimming took off 5 bases at V and 13 bases at J, with 15 bases between the two ends. CDR3: CSVREVQGQFF. The CDR3 region has the DNA TGCAGCGTTCGAGAAGTCCAGGGCCAGTTCTTC.